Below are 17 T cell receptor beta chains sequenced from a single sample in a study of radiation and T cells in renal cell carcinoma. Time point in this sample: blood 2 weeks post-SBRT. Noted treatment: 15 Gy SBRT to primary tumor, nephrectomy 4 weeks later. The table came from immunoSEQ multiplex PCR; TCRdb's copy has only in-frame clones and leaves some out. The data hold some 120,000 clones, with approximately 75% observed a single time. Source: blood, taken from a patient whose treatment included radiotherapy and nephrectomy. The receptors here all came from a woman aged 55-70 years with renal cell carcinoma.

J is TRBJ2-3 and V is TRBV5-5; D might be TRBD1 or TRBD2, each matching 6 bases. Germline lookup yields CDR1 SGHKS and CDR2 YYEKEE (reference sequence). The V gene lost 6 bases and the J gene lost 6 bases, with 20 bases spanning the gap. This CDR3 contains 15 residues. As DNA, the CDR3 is TGTGCCAGCAACCGGGGGCAGGCCACTCAGGATACGCAGTATTTT. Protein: CASNRGQATQDTQYF.

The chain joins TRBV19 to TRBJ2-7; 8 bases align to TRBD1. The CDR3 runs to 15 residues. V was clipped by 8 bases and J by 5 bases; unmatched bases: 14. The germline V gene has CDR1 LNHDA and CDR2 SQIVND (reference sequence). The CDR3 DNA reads TGTGCCAGTCAGAATGGCGCAGGGGGCCAGGACGAGCAGTACTTC. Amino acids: CASQNGAGGQDEQYF. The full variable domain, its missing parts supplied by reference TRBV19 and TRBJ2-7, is DGGITQSPKYLFRKEGQNVTLSCEQNLNHDAMYWYRQDPGQGLRLIYYSQIVNDFQKGDIAEGYSVSREKKESFPLTVTSAQKNPTAFYLCASQNGAGGQDEQYFGPGTRLTVT.

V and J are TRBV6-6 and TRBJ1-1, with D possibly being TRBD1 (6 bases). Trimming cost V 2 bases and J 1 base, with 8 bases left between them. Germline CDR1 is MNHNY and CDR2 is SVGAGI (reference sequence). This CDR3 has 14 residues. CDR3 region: CASSYLDRNTEAFF. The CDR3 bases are TGTGCCAGCAGTTACCTGGACAGGAACACTGAAGCTTTCTTT.

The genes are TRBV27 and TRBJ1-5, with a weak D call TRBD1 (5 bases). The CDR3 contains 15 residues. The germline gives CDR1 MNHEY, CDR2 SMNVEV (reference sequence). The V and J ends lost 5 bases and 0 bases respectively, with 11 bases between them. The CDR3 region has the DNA TGTGCCAGCAGTCCGACAGACAATAGCAATCAGCCCCAGCATTTT. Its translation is CASSPTDNSNQPQHF.

The CDR3 DNA is TGTGCCAGCAGCACAACTAAGGGACAATCAAATGAAAAACTGTTTTTT. Translation gives CASSTTKGQSNEKLFF. V is TRBV5-5 and J is TRBJ1-4, with D perhaps matching TRBD1 (6 bases). Deletions cut 4 bases from V and 5 bases from J, with 18 bases between. The length of the CDR3 is 16 residues. Germline CDR1 is SGHKS and CDR2 is YYEKEE (reference sequence).

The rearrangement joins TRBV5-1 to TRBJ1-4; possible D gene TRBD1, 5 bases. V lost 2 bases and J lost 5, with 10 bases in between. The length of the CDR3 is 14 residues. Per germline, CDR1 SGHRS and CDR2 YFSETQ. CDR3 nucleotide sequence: TGCGCCAGCAGCTTCTCTGGGGGGAATGAAAAACTGTTTTTT. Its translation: CASSFSGGNEKLFF.

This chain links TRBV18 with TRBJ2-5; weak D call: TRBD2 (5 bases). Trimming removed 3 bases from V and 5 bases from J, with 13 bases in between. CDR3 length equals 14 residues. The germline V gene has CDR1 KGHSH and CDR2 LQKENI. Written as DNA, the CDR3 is TGTGCCAGCTCACCCCGTCGGGGTGGGGAGACCCAGTACTTC. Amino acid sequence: CASSPRRGGETQYF.

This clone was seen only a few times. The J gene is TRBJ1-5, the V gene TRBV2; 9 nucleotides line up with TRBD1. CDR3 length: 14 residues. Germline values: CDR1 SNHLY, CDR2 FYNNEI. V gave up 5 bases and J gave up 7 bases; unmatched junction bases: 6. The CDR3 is CASSYTGGEQPQHF. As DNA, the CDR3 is TGTGCCAGCAGTTATACAGGGGGCGAACAGCCCCAGCATTTT.

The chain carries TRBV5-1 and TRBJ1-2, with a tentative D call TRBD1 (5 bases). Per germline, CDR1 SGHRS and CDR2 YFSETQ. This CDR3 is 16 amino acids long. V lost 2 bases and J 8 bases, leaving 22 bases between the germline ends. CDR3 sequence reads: CASSLVTSGVHFGYTF. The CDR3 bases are TGCGCCAGCAGCTTAGTAACCTCGGGGGTCCATTTCGGCTACACCTTC.

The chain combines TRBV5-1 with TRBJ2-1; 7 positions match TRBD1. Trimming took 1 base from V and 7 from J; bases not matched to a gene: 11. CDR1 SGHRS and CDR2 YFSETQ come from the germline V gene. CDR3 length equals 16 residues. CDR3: CASSLFARGSSNEQFF. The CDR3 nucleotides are TGCGCCAGCAGCTTGTTCGCCAGGGGGTCCTCTAATGAGCAGTTCTTC.

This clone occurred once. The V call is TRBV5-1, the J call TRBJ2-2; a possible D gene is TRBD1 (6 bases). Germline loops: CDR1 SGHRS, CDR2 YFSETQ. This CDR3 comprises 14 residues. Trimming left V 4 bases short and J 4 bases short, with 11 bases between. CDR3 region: CASSPGQSTGELFF. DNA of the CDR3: TGCGCCAGCAGCCCCGGACAGAGCACCGGGGAGCTGTTTTTT.

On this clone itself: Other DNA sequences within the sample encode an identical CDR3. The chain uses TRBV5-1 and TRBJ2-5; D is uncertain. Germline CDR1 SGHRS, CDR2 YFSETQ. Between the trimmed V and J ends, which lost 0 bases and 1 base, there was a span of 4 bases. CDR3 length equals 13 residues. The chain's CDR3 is CASSLGLQETQYF. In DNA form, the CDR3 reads TGCGCCAGCAGCTTGGGACTCCAAGAGACCCAGTACTTC. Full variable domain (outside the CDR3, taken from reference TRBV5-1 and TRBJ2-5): KAGVTQTPRYLIKTRGQQVTLSCSPISGHRSVSWYQQTPGQGLQFLFEYFSETQRNKGNFPGRFSGRQFSNSRSEMNVSTLELGDSALYLCASSLGLQETQYFGPGTRLLVL.

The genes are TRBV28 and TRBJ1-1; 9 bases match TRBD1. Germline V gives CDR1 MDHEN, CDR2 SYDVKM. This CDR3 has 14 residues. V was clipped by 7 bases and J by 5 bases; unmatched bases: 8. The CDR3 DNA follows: TGTGCCAGCATCACGATACAGGGGGCAACTGAAGCTTTCTTT. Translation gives CASITIQGATEAFF.

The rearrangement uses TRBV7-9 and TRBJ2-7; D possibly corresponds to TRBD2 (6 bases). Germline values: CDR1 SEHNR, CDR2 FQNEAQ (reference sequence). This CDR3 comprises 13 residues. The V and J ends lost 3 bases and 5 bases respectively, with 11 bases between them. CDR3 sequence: CASSFGRDHEQYF. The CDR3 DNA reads TGTGCCAGCAGCTTCGGGCGGGACCACGAGCAGTACTTC.

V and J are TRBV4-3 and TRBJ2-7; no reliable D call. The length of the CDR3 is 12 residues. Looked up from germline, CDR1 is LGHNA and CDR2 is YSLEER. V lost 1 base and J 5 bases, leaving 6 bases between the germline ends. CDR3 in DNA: TGCGCCAGCAGCCAAGGTCGCAACGAGCAGTACTTC. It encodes CASSQGRNEQYF.

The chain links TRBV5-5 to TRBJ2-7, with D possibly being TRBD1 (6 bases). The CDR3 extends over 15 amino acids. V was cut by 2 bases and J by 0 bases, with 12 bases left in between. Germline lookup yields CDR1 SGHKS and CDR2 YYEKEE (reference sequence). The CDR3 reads CASSFNRVPSYEQYF. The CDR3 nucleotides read TGTGCCAGCAGCTTCAACAGGGTTCCCTCCTACGAGCAGTACTTC. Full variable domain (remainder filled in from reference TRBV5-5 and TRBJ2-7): DAGVTQSPTHLIKTRGQQVTLRCSPISGHKSVSWYQQVLGQGPQFIFQYYEKEERGRGNFPDRFSARQFPNYSSELNVNALLLGDSALYLCASSFNRVPSYEQYFGPGTRLTVT.

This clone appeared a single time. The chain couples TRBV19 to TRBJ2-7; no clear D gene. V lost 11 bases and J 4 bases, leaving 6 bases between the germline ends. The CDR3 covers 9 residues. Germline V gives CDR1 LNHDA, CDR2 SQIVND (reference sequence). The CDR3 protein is CAGTYEQYF. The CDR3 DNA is TGTGCCGGAACGTACGAGCAGTACTTC.